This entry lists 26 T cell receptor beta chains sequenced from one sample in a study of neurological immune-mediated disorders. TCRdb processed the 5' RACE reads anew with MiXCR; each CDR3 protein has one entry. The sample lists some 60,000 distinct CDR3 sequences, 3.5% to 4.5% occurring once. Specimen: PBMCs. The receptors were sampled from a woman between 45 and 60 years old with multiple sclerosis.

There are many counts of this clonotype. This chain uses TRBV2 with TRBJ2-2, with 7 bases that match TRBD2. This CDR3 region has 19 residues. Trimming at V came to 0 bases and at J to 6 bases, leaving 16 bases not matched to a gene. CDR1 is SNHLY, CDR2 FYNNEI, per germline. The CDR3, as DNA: TGTGCCAGCAGTGAAGCGCCTCGGCCTGGTGCGGGAGAGGCCGGGGAGCTGTTTTTT. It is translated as CASSEAPRPGAGEAGELFF.

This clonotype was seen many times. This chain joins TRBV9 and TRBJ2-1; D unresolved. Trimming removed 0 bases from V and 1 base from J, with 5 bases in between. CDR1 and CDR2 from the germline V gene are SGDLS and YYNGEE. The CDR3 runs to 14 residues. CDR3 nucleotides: TGTGCCAGCAGCGTAGCGGGTTCCTACAATGAGCAGTTCTTC. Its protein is CASSVAGSYNEQFF.

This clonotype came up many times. CDR3 residues: CSARVHSGGVPDTQYF. CDR3 nucleotides: TGCAGTGCTAGAGTGCACAGCGGAGGTGTCCCAGATACGCAGTATTTT. The rearrangement uses TRBV20-1 and TRBJ2-3; tentatively, D is TRBD2 (5 bases). Deletions cut 1 base from V and 4 bases from J, with 18 bases between. This CDR3 spans 16 amino acids. Germline CDR1 reads DFQATT; CDR2 reads SNEGSKA (reference sequence).

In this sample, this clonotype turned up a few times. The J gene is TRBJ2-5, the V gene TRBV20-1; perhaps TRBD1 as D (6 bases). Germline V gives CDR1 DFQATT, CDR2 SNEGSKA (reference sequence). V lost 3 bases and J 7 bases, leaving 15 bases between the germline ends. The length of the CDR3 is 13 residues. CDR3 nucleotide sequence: TGCAGTGCTAGGGAACAGGGTCCAAGGACCCAGTACTTC. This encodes CSAREQGPRTQYF.

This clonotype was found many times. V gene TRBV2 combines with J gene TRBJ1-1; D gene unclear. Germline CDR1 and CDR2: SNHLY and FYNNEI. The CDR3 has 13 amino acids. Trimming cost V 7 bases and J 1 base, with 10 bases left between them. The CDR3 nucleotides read TGTGCCAGCATCTTCGGACCGAACACTGAAGCTTTCTTT. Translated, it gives CASIFGPNTEAFF.

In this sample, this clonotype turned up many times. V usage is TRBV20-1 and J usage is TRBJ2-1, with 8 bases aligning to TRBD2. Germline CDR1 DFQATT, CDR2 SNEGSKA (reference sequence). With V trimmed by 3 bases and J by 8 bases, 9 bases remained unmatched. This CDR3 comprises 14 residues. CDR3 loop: CSASLDGRADEQFF. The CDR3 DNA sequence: TGCAGTGCTAGCCTCGACGGGAGGGCCGATGAGCAGTTCTTC.

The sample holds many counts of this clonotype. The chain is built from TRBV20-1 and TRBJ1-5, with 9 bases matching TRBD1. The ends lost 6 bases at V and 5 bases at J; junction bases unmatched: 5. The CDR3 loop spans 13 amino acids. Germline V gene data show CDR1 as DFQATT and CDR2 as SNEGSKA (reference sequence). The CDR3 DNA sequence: TGCAGTGCGACCACAGGGGGCCATCAGCCCCAGCATTTT. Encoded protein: CSATTGGHQPQHF.

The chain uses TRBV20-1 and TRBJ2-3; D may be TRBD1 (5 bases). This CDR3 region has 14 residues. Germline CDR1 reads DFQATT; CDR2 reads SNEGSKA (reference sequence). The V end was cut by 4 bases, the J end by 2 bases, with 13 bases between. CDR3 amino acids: CSATDSGITDTQYF. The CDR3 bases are TGCAGTGCTACCGACAGTGGAATCACAGATACGCAGTATTTT.

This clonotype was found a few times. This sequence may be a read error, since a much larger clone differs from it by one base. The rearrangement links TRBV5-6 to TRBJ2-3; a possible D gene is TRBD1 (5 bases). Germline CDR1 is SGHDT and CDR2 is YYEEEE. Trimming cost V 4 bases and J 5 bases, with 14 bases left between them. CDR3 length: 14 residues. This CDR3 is CASSVGQGGDTQYF. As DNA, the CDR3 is TGTGCCAGCAGCGTCGGACAAGGCGGAGATACGCAGTATTTT.

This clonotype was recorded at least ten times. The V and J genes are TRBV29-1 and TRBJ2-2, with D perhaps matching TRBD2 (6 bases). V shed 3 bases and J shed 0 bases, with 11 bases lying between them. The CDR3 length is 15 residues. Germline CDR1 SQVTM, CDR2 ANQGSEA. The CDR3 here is CSVEPWDSNTGELFF. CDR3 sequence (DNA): TGCAGCGTTGAGCCATGGGACTCGAACACCGGGGAGCTGTTTTTT.

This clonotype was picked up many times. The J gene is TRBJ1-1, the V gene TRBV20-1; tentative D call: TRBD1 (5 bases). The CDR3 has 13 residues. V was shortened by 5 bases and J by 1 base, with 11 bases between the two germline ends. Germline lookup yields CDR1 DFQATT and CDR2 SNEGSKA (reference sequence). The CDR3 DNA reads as TGCAGTGCTTGGGTACAGGCGAACACTGAAGCTTTCTTT. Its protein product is CSAWVQANTEAFF.

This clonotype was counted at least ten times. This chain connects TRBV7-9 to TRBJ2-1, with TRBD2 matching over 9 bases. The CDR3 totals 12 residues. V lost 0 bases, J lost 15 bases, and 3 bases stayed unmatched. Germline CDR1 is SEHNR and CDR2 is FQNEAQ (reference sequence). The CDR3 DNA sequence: TGTGCCAGCAGCTTAGCTAGCGGGAGTTGGTTCTTC. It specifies CASSLASGSWFF.

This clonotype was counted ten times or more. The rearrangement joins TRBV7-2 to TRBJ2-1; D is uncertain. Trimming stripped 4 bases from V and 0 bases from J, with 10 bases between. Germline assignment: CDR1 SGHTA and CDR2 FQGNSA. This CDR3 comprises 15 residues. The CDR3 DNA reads TGTGCCAGCAGCTCAACGGTTAGCTCCTACAATGAGCAGTTCTTC. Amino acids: CASSSTVSSYNEQFF.

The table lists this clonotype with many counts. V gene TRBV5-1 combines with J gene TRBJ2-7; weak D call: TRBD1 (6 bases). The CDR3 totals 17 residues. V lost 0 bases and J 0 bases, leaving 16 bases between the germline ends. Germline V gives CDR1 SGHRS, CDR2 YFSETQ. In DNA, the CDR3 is TGCGCCAGCAGCTTGGTAGGGACAAGCATCAGCTCCTACGAGCAGTACTTC. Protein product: CASSLVGTSISSYEQYF.

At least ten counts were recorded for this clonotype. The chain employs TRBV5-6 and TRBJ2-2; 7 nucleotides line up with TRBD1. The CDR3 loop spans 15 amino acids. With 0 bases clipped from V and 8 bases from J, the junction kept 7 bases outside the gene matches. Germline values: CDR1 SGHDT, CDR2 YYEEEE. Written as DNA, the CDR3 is TGTGCCAGCAGCTTGGCCGGGACAGCAAAGGGGGAGCTGTTTTTT. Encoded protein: CASSLAGTAKGELFF.

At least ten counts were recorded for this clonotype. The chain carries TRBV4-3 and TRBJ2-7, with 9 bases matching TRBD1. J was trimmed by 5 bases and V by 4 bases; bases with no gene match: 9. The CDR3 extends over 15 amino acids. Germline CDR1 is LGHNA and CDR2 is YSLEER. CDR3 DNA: TGCGCCAGCAGCCGACTCCGGGACAGGGACGACGAGCAGTACTTC. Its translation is CASSRLRDRDDEQYF.

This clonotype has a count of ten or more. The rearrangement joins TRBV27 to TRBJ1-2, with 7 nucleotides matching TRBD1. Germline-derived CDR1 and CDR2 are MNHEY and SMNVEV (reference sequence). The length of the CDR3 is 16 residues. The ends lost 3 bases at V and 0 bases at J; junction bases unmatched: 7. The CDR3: CASSFSTGVANYGYTF. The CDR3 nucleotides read TGTGCCAGCAGTTTCTCAACAGGGGTGGCTAACTATGGCTACACCTTC.

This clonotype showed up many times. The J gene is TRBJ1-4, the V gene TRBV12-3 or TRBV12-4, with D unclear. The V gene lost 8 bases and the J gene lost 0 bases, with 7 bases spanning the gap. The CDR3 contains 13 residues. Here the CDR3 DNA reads TGTGCCAGCGCGATTGCAACTAATGAAAAACTGTTTTTT. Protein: CASAIATNEKLFF.

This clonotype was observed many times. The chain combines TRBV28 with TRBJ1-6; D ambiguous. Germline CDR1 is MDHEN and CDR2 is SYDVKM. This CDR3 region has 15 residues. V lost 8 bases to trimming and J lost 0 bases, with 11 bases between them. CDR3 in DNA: TGTGCCAGCTTGCCGGGAGACTCCTATAATTCACCCCTCCACTTT. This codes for CASLPGDSYNSPLHF.

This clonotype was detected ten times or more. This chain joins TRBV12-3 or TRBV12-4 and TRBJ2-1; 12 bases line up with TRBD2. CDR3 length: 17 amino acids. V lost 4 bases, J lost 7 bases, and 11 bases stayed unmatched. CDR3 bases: TGTGCCAGCAGTTCCTCTTCCGGGACTAGCGGGTATAATGAGCAGTTCTTC. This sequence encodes CASSSSSGTSGYNEQFF.

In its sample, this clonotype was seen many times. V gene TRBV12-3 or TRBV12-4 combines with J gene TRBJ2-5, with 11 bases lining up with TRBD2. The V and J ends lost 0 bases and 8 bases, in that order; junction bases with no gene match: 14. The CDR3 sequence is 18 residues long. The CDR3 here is CASSLARPIGTSGLTQYF. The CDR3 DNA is TGTGCCAGCAGTTTAGCGAGACCGATCGGGACTAGCGGCCTAACCCAGTACTTC.

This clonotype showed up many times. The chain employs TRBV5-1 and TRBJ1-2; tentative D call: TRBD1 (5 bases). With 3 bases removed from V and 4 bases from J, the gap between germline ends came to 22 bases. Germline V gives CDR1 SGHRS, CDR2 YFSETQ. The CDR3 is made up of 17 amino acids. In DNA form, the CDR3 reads TGCGCCAGCAGCTGGACAAACGGCTTGGGAGCAAGCTATGGCTACACCTTC. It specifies CASSWTNGLGASYGYTF.

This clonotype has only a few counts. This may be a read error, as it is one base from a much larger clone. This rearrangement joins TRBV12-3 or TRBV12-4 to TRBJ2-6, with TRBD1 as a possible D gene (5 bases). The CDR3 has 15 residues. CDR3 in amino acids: CASSYRLPGAKVLTF. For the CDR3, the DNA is TGTGCCAGCAGTTACAGGCTCCCTGGGGCCAAAGTCCTGACTTTC.

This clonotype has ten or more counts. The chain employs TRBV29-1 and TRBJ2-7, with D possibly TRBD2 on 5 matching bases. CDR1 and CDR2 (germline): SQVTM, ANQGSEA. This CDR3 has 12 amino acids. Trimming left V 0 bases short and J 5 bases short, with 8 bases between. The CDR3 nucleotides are TGCAGCGTTGAAGACGGGAAGGACGAGCAGTACTTC. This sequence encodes CSVEDGKDEQYF.

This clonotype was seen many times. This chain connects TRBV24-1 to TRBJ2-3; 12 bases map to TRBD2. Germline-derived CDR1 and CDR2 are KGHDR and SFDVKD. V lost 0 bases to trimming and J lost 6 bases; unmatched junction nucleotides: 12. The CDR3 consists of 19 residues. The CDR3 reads CATSDLATSGSSSPDTQYF. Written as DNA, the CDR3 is TGTGCCACCAGTGATTTGGCGACTAGCGGGAGTTCTTCCCCGGATACGCAGTATTTT.

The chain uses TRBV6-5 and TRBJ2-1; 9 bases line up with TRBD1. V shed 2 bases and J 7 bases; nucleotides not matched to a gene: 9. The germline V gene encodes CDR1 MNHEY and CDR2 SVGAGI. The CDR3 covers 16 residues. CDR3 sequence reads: CASSYSTGGARNEQFF. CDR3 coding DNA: TGTGCCAGCAGTTACAGTACAGGGGGCGCGCGGAATGAGCAGTTCTTC.